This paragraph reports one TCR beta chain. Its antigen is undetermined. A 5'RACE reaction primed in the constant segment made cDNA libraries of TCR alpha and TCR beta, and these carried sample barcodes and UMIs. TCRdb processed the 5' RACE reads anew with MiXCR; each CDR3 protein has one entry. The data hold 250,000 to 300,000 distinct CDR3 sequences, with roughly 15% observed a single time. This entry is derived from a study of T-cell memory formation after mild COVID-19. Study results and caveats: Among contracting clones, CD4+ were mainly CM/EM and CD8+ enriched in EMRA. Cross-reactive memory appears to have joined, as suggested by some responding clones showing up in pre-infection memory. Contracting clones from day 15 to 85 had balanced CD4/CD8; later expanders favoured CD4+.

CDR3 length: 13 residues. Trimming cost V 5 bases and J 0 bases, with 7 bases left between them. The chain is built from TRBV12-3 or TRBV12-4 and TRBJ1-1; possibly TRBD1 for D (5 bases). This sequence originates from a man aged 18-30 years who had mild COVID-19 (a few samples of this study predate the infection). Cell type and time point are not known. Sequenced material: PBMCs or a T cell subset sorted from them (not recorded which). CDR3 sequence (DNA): TGTGCCAGCAGTCGGACAATGAACACTGAAGCTTTCTTT. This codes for CASSRTMNTEAFF.